The rows below give T cell receptor beta chains drawn from one sample of a study of T cell repertoires in aging, cancer and after chemotherapy. TCRdb re-called the multiplex PCR reads with MiXCR, one entry per CDR3 protein. Counted here are roughly 1,500 distinct CDR3 sequences, around three fifths occurring once; the ten biggest clones make up 82%. The sample comprised blood. The receptors shown here come from a human donor with a blood cancer. CDR3s include the opening cysteine and the closing phenylalanine or tryptophan. A D gene is named only where the DNA matches it firmly. Size is stated for part of the rows, as once, few or many counts, or as a class when the clone is expanded.

j_call | v_call | d_call | clone_size | cdr3_aa | cdr3_nt
TRBJ2-1 | TRBV19 | TRBD2 | NA | CASSMTSGGAAEQFF | TGTGCCAGTAGTATGACTAGCGGGGGGGCCGCCGAGCAGTTCTTC
TRBJ2-7 | TRBV7-6 | NA | NA | CASSLLTGDGGYYEQYF | TGTGCCAGCAGCTTACTGACTGGCGACGGCGGGTACTACGAGCAGTACTTC
TRBJ1-1 | TRBV12-3/TRBV12-4 | TRBD1 | NA | CASRKWSWDRGLTEAFF | TGTGCCAGCAGAAAATGGAGTTGGGACAGGGGGCTCACTGAAGCTTTCTTT
TRBJ2-4 | TRBV19 | NA | few | CASSRLDPLIHIQYF | TGTGCCAGTAGTCGCTTGGACCCGCTGATACACATTCAGTACTTC
TRBJ2-7 | TRBV7-9 | TRBD1 | large | CASSTWTGVDYEQYF | TGTGCCAGCAGCACGTGGACAGGGGTCGACTACGAGCAGTACTTC
TRBJ2-7 | TRBV20-1 | NA | NA | CSALNNVEQYF | TGCAGTGCCCTTAACAACGTCGAGCAGTACTTC
TRBJ2-5 | TRBV18 | NA | NA | CASSQGWEETQYF | TGTGCCAGCTCACAGGGTTGGGAAGAGACCCAGTACTTC
TRBJ2-3 | TRBV7-3 | TRBD2 | NA | CASSSPGLGVGDTQYF | TGTGCCAGCAGCTCTCCGGGACTAGGGGTAGGGGATACGCAGTATTTT
TRBJ1-2 | TRBV15 | NA | NA | CATSRMEGDGLSGYTF | TGTGCCACCAGCAGGATGGAGGGGGACGGCTTAAGTGGCTACACCTTC
TRBJ2-5 | TRBV5-1 | NA | few | CASSLSAGEETQYF | TGCGCCAGCAGCTTGTCGGCAGGGGAGGAGACCCAGTACTTC
TRBJ2-1 | TRBV20-1 | TRBD2 | NA | CSAPGLVTYNEQFF | TGCAGTGCACCGGGACTAGTAACCTACAATGAGCAGTTCTTC
TRBJ2-3 | TRBV6-5 | NA | once | CASSLRASTDTQYF | TGTGCCAGTAGTCTGAGGGCCAGCACAGATACGCAGTATTTT
TRBJ2-3 | TRBV20-1 | TRBD2 | NA | CSASSGPSTDTQYF | TGCAGTGCATCTAGCGGTCCTAGCACAGATACGCAGTATTTT
TRBJ2-1 | TRBV15 | TRBD2 | NA | CATSRLAGGSVNEQFF | TGTGCCACCAGCAGGTTAGCGGGGGGATCTGTCAATGAGCAGTTCTTC
TRBJ2-5 | TRBV6-5 | NA | NA | CASSEVGGTHQETQYF | TGTGCCAGCAGTGAAGTTGGGGGAACCCACCAAGAGACCCAGTACTTC
TRBJ1-1 | TRBV5-6 | TRBD1 | NA | CASSALGGGPGGRTEAFF | TGCGCCAGCAGCGCTTTAGGGGGAGGTCCAGGGGGAAGGACTGAAGCTTTCTTT
TRBJ1-4 | TRBV6-5 | TRBD1 | NA | CASSGGWTGNEKLFF | TGTGCCAGCAGTGGAGGGTGGACAGGGAATGAAAAACTGTTTTTT
TRBJ2-7 | TRBV12-3/TRBV12-4 | NA | NA | CASSNSGAYEQYF | TGTGCCAGCAGTAACTCGGGAGCCTACGAGCAGTACTTC
TRBJ1-6 | TRBV7-9 | NA | NA | CASSPSGGPERSPLHF | TGTGCCAGCAGCCCGAGCGGGGGGCCGGAGCGTTCACCCCTCCACTTT
TRBJ2-3 | TRBV19 | NA | few | CASSGMGHYTDTQYF | TGTGCCAGTAGCGGAATGGGACACTACACAGATACGCAGTATTTT
TRBJ2-2 | TRBV27 | NA | NA | CASSPLTPGELFF | TGTGCCAGCAGTCCCCTGACTCCCGGGGAGCTGTTTTTT
TRBJ2-1 | TRBV20-1 | NA | NA | CSARDPGGPKVDEQFF | TGCAGTGCTAGAGACCCCGGGGGGCCTAAGGTCGATGAGCAGTTCTTC